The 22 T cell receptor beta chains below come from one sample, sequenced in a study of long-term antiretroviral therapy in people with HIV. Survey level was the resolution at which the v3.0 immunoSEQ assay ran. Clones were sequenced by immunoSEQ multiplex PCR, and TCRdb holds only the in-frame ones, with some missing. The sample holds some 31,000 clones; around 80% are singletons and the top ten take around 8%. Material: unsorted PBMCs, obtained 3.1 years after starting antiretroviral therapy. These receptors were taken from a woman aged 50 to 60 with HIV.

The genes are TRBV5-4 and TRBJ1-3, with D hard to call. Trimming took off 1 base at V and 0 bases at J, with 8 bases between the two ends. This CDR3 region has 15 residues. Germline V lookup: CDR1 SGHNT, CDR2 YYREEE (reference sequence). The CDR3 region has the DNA TGTGCCAGCAGCTTGCCCGCGGTCTCTGGAAACACCATATATTTT. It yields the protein CASSLPAVSGNTIYF.

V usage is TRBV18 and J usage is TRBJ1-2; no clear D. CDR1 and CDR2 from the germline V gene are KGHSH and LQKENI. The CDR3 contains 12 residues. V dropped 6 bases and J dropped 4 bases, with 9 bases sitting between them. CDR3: CASSGLAYGYTF. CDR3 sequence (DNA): TGTGCCAGCTCGGGTTTAGCCTATGGCTACACCTTC.

The chain's CDR3 is CASSRTIQGALETQYF. The DNA for the CDR3 is TGTGCCAGCAGCCGTACAATTCAGGGGGCTTTGGAGACCCAGTACTTC. The chain has TRBV7-2 and TRBJ2-5; 8 nucleotides match TRBD1. Trimming cost V 5 bases and J 5 bases; bases outside gene matches: 13. This CDR3 comprises 16 residues. Germline V gene lookup returns CDR1 SGHTA and CDR2 FQGNSA.

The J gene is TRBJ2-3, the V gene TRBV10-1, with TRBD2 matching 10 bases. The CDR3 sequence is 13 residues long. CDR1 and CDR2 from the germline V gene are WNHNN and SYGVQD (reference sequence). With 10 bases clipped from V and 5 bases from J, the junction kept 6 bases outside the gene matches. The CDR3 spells CATAGGHGDTQYF. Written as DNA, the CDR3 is TGCGCCACAGCGGGGGGGCATGGAGATACGCAGTATTTT.

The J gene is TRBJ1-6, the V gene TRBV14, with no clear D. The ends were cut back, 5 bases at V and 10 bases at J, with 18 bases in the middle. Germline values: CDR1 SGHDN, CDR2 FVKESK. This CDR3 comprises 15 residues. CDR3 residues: CASSTAAGAGSPLHF. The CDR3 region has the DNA TGTGCCAGCAGCACTGCGGCGGGAGCTGGGTCACCCCTCCACTTT. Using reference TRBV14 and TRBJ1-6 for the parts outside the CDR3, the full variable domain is EAGVTQFPSHSVIEKGQTVTLRCDPISGHDNLYWYRRVMGKEIKFLLHFVKESKQDESGMPNNRFLAERTGGTYSTLKVQPAELEDSGVYFCASSTAAGAGSPLHFGNGTRLTVT.

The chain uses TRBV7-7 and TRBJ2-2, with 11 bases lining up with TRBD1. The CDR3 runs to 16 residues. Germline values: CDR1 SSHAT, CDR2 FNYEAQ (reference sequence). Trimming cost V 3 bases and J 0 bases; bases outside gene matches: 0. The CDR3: CASSLGQGANTGELFF. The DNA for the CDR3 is TGTGCCAGCAGCTTGGGACAGGGGGCGAACACCGGGGAGCTGTTTTTT.

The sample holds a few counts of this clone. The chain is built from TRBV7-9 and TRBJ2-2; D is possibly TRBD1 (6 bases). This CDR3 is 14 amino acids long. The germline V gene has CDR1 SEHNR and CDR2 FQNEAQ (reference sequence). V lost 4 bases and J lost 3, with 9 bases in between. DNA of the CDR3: TGTGCCAGCAGCTCGGGACAATACACCGGGGAGCTGTTTTTT. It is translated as CASSSGQYTGELFF.

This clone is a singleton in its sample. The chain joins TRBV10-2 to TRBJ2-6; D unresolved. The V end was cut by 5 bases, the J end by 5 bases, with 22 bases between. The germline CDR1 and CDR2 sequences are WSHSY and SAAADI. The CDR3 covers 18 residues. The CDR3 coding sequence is TGCGCCAGCAGTTTCACAAGCACTTCTAAAAGTCGGGCCAACGTCCTGACTTTC. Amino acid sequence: CASSFTSTSKSRANVLTF.

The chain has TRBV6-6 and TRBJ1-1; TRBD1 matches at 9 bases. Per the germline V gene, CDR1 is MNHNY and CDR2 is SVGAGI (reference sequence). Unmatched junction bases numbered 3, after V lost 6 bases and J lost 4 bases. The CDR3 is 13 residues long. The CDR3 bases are TGTGCCAGCAGCCTGGACAGGGGCACTGAAGCTTTCTTT. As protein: CASSLDRGTEAFF.

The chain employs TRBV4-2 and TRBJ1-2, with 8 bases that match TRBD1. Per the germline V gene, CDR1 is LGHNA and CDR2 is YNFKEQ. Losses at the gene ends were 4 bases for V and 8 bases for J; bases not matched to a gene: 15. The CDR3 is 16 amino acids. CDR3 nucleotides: TGTGCCAGCAGCCGATCCGGGGAGACAGGGGCAAACGGCTACACCTTC. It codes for CASSRSGETGANGYTF.

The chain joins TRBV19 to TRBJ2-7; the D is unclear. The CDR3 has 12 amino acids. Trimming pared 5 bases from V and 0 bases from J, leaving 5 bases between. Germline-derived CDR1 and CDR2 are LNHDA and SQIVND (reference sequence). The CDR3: CASSDLSYEQYF. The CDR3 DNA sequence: TGTGCCAGTAGTGACCTCTCCTACGAGCAGTACTTC. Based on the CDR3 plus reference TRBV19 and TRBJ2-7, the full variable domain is DGGITQSPKYLFRKEGQNVTLSCEQNLNHDAMYWYRQDPGQGLRLIYYSQIVNDFQKGDIAEGYSVSREKKESFPLTVTSAQKNPTAFYLCASSDLSYEQYFGPGTRLTVT.

The CDR3 region is CSARGSGANVLTF. CDR3 DNA: TGCAGCGCCAGGGGATCTGGGGCCAACGTCCTGACTTTC. The chain links TRBV29-1 to TRBJ2-6; a possible D gene is TRBD1 (6 bases). This CDR3 spans 13 amino acids. V was clipped by 7 bases and J by 1 base, with 8 bases between them. Looked up from germline, CDR1 is SQVTM and CDR2 is ANQGSEA.

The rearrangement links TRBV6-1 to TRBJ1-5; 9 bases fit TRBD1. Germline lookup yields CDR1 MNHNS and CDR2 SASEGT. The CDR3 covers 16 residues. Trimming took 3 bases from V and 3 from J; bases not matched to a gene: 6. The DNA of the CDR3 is TGTGCCAGCAGTGACCACCGGGACAGGGTCAATCAGCCCCAGCATTTT. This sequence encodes CASSDHRDRVNQPQHF.

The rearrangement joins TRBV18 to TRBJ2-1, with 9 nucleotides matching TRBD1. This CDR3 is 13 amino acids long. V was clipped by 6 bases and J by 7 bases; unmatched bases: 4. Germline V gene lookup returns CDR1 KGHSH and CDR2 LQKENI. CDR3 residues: CASSPGQGNEQFF. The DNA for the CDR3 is TGTGCCAGCTCCCCGGGACAGGGAAATGAGCAGTTCTTC. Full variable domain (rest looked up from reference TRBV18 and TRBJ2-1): NAGVMQNPRHLVRRRGQEARLRCSPMKGHSHVYWYRQLPEEGLKFMVYLQKENIIDESGMPKERFSAEFPKEGPSILRIQQVVRGDSAAYFCASSPGQGNEQFFGPGTRLTVL.

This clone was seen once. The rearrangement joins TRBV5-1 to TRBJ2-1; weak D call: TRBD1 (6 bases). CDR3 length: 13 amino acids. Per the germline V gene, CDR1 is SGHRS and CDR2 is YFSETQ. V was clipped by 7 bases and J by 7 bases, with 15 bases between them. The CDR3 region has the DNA TGCGCCAGCGATGAGACAGGTTCGAATGAGCAGTTCTTC. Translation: CASDETGSNEQFF.

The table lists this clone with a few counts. The chain's CDR3 is CASSPDRWTLFF. As DNA, the CDR3 is TGTGCCAGCAGCCCCGACCGCTGGACTCTGTTTTTT. V usage is TRBV7-2 and J usage is TRBJ1-4; D unclear. The CDR3 runs 12 residues. V lost 5 bases to trimming and J lost 14 bases, with 15 bases between them. Germline V gene data show CDR1 as SGHTA and CDR2 as FQGNSA.

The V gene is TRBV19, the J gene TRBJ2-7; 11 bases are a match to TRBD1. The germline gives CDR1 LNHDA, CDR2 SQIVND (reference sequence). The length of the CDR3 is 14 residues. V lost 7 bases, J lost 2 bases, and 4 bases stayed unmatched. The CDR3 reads CASKRTGGPYEQYF. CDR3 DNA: TGTGCCAGTAAAAGGACAGGGGGCCCCTACGAGCAGTACTTC.

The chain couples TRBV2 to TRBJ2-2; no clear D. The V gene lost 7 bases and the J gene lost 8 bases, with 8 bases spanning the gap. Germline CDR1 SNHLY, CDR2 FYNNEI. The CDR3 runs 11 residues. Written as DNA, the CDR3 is TGTGCCAGCAACCGGGCGGGGGAGCTGTTTTTT. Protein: CASNRAGELFF.

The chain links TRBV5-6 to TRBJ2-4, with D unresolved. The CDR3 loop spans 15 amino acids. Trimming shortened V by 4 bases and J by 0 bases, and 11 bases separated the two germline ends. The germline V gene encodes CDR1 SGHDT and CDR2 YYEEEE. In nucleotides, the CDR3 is TGTGCCAGCAGCACCCCAATTTTAGCCAAAAACATTCAGTACTTC. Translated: CASSTPILAKNIQYF.

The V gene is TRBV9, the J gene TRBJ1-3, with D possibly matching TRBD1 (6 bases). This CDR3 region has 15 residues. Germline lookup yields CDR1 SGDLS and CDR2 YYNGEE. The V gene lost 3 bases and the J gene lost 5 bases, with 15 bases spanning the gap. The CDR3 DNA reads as TGTGCCAGCAGCGCCCAGCGGACAGCACGAAACACCATATATTTT. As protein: CASSAQRTARNTIYF.

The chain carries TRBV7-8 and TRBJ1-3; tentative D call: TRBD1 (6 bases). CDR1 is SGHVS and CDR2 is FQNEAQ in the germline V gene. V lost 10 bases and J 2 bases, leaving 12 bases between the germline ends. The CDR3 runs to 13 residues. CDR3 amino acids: CATLGGPGNTIYF. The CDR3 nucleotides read TGTGCCACCCTAGGGGGGCCTGGAAACACCATATATTTT.

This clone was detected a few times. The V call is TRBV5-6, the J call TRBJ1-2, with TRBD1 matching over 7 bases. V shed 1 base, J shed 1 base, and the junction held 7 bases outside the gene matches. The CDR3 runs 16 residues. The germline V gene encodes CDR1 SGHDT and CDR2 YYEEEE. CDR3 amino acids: CASSLRSGGLNYGYTF. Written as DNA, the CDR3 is TGTGCCAGCAGCTTGAGGTCAGGGGGTCTTAACTATGGCTACACCTTC.